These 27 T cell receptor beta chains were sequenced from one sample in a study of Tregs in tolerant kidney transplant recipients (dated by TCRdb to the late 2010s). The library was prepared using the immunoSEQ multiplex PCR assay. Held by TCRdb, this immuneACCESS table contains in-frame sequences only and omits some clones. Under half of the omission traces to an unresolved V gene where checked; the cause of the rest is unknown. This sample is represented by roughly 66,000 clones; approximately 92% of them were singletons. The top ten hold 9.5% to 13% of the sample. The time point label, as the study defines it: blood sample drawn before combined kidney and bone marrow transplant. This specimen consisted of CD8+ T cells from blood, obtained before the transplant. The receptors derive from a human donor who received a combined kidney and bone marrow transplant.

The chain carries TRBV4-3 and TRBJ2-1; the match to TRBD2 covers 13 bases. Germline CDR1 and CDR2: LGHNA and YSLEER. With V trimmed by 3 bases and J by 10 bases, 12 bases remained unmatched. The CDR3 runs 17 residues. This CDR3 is CASSQELGLAGALEQFF. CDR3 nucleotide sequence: TGCGCCAGCAGCCAGGAGTTAGGACTAGCGGGAGCTCTGGAGCAGTTCTTC.

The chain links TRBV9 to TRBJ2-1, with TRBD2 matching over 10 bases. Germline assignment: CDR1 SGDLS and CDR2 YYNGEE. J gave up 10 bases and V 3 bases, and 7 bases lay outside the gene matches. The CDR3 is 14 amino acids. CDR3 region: CASSAGLAESEQFF. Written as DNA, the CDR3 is TGTGCCAGCAGCGCCGGACTAGCGGAGTCGGAGCAGTTCTTC.

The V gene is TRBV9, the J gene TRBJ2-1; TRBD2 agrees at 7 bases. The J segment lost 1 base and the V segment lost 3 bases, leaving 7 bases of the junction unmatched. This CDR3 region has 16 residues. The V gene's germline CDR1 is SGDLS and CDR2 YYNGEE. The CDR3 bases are TGTGCCAGCAGCGAAGATAGGACTAGTTCCTACAATGAGCAGTTCTTC. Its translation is CASSEDRTSSYNEQFF. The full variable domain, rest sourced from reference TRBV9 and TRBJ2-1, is DSGVTQTPKHLITATGQRVTLRCSPRSGDLSVYWYQQSLDQGLQFLIQYYNGEERAKGNILERFSAQQFPDLHSELNLSSLELGDSALYFCASSEDRTSSYNEQFFGPGTRLTVL.

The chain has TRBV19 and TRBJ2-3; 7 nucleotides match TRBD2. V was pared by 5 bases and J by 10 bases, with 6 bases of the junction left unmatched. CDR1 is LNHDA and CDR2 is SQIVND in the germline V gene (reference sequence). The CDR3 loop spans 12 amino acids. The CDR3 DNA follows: TGTGCCAGTAGTGACCGGGACTATGCGCAGTATTTT. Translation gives CASSDRDYAQYF.

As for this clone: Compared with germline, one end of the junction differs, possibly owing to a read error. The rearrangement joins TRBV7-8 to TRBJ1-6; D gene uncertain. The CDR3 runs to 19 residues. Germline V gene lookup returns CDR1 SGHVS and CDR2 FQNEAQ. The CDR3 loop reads CASSLLNQPFSSYNSPLHF. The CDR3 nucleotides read TGTGCCAGCAGCTTGTTAAATCAGCCCTTTAGCTCCTATAATTCCCCCCTCCACTTT. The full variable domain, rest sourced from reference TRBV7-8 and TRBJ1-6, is GAGVSQSPRYKVAKRGQDVALRCDPISGHVSLFWYQQALGQGPEFLTYFQNEAQLDKSGLPSDRFFAERPEGSVSTLKIQRTQQEDSAVYLCASSLLNQPFSSYNSPLHFGNGTRLTVT.

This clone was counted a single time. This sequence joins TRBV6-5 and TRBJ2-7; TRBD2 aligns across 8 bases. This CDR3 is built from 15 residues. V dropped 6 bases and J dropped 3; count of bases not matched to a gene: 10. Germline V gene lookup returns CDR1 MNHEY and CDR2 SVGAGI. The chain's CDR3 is CASSRPYTSGYEQYF. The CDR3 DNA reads TGTGCCAGCAGCCGCCCCTATACTAGCGGCTACGAGCAGTACTTC.

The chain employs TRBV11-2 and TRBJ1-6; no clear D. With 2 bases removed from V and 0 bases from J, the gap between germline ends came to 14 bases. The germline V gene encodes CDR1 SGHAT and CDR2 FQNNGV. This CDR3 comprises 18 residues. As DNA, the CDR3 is TGTGCCAGCAGCTTATTGTCTCGCGACTACTCCTATAATTCACCCCTCCACTTT. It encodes CASSLLSRDYSYNSPLHF.

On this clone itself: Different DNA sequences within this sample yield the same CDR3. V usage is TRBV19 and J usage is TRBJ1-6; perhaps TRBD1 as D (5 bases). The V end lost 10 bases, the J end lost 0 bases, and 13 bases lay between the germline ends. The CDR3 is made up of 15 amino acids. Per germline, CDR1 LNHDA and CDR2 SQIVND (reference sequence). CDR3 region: CATSGGSSYNSPLHF. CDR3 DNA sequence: TGTGCCACCTCGGGGGGGAGCTCCTATAATTCACCCCTCCACTTT.

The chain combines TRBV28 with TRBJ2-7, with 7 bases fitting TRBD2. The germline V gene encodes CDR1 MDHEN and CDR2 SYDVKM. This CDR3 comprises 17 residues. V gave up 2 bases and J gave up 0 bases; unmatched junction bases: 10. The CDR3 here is CASSLIGGGGNSYEQYF. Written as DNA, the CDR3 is TGTGCCAGCAGTTTAATAGGCGGGGGAGGGAACTCCTACGAGCAGTACTTC.

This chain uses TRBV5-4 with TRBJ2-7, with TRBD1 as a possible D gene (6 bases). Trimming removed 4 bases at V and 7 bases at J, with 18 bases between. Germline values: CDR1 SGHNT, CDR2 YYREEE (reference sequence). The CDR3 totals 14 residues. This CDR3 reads CASSHLEGVAEQYF. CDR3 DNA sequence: TGTGCCAGCAGCCATTTAGAGGGGGTAGCAGAGCAGTACTTC.

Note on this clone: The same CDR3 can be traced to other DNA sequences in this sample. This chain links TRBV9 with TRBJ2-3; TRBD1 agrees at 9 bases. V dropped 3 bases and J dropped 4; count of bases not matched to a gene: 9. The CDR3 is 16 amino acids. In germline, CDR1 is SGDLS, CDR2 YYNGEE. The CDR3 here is CASSGPGTGYSDTQYF. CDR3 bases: TGTGCCAGCAGCGGCCCCGGGACAGGGTATTCAGATACGCAGTATTTT.

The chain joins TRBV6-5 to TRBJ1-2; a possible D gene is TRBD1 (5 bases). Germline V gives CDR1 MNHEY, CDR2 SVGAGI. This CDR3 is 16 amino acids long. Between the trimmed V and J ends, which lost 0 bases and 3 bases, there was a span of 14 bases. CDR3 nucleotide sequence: TGTGCCAGCAGTTACTCGGGCGGAAGGGGATACTATGGCTACACCTTC. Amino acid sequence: CASSYSGGRGYYGYTF.

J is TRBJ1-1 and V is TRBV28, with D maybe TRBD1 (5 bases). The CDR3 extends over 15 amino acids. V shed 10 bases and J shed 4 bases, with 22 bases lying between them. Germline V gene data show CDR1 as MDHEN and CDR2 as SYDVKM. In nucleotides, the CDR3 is TGTGCCATTTCCCCTAGGGGTTACTTGGCCACTGAAGCTTTCTTT. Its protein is CAISPRGYLATEAFF.

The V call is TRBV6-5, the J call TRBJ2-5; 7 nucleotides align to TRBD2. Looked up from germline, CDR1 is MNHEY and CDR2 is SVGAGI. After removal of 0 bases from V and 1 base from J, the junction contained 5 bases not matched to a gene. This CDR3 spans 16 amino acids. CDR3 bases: TGTGCCAGCAGTTACTCACGCGGGAGCGGCCAAGAGACCCAGTACTTC. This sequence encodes CASSYSRGSGQETQYF.

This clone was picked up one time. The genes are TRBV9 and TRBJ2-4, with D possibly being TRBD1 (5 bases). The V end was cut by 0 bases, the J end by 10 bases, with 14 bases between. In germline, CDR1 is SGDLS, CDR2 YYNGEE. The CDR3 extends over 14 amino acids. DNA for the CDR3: TGTGCCAGCAGCGTAGGGACACCCCTGGGGATTCAGTACTTC. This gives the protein CASSVGTPLGIQYF.

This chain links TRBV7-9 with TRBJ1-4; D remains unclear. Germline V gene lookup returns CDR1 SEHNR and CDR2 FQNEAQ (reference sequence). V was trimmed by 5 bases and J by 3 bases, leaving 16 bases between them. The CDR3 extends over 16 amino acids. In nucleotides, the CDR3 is TGTGCCAGCAGCGACTCCGTCCGGTCGTCTAATGAAAAACTGTTTTTT. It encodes CASSDSVRSSNEKLFF. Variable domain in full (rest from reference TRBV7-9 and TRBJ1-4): DTGVSQNPRHKITKRGQNVTFRCDPISEHNRLYWYRQTLGQGPEFLTYFQNEAQLEKSRLLSDRFSAERPKGSFSTLEIQRTEQGDSAMYLCASSDSVRSSNEKLFFGSGTQLSVL.

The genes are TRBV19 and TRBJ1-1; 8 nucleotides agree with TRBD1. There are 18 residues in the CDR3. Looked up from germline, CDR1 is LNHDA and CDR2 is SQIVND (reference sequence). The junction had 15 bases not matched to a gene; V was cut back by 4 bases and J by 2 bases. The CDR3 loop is CASSTREDRVTQNTEAFF. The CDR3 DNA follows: TGTGCCAGTAGTACCCGGGAGGACAGGGTAACCCAAAACACTGAAGCTTTCTTT.

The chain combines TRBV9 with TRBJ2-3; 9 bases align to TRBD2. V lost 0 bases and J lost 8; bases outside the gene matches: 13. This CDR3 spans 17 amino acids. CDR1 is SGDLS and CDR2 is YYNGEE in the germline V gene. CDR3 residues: CASSVVGSGGLRGTQYF. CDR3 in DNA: TGTGCCAGCAGCGTAGTTGGTAGCGGGGGCCTACGAGGTACGCAGTATTTT.

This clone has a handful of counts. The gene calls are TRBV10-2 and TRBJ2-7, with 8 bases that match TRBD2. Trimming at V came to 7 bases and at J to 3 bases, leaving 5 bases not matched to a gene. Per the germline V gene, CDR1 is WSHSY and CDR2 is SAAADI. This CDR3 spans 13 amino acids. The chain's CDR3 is CASKSGGSYEQYF. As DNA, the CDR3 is TGCGCCAGCAAAAGCGGGGGAAGCTACGAGCAGTACTTC.

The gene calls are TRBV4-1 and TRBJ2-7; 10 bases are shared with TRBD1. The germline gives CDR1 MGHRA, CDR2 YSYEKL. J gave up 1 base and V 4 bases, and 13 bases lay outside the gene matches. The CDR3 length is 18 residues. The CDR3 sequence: CASSPVPGQGKGSYEQYF. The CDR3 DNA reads TGCGCCAGCAGCCCCGTACCGGGACAGGGGAAAGGGTCCTACGAGCAGTACTTC.

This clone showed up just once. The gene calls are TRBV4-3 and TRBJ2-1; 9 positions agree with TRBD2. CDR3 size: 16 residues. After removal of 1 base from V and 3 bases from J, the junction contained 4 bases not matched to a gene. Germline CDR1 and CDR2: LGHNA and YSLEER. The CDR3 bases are TGCGCCAGCAGCCAAGCGACTAGCGGACACTACAATGAGCAGTTCTTC. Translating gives CASSQATSGHYNEQFF.

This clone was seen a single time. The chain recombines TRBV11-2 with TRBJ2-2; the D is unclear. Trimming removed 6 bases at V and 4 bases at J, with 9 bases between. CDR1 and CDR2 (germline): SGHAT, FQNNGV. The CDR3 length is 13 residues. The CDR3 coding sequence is TGTGCCAGCAGTCACGGTAGCACCGGGGAGCTGTTTTTT. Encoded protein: CASSHGSTGELFF.

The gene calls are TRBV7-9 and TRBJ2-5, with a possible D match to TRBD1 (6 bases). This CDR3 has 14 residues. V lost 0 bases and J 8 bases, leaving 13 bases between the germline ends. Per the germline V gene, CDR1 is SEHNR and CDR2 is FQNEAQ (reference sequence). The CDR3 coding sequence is TGTGCCAGCAGCTTAGCGTCGTCAGGGGCAACCCAGTACTTC. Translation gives CASSLASSGATQYF.

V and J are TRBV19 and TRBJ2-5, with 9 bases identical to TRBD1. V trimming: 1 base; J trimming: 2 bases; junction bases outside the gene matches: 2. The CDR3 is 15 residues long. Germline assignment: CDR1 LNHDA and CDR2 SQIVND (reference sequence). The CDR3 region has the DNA TGTGCCAGTAGTATAGGACAGGGGGTACAAGAGACCCAGTACTTC. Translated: CASSIGQGVQETQYF.

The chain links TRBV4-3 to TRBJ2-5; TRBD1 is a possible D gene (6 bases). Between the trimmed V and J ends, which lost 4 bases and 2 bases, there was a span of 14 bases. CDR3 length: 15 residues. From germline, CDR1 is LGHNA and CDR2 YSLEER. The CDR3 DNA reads TGCGCCAGCAGCCCTTTCAGGGGAGAACAAGAGACCCAGTACTTC. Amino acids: CASSPFRGEQETQYF.

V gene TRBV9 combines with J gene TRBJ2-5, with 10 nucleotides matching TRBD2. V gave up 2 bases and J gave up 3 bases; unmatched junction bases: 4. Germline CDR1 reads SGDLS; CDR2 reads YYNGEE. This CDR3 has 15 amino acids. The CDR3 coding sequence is TGTGCCAGCAGCGTTGGACTAGCGGCAAAAGAGACCCAGTACTTC. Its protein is CASSVGLAAKETQYF.

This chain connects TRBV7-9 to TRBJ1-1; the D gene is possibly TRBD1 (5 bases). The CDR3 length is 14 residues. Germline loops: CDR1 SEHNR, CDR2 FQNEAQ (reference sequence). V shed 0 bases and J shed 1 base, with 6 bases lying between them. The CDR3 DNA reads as TGTGCCAGCAGCTTAGCGCAGGGGAACACTGAAGCTTTCTTT. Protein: CASSLAQGNTEAFF.